The sequence of this T cell receptor beta chain was determined in a study of cytomegalovirus exposure and HLA in healthy donors. The PCR contained 60 Vbeta and 13 Jbeta primers. Profiling relied on immunoSEQ multiplex PCR, and the TCRdb table lists in-frame clones only, not all of them. The table has just over 60,000 clones, about 89% seen once. CDR3 length: 13 amino acids. The V gene lost 2 bases and the J gene lost 8 bases, with 15 bases spanning the gap. The germline gives CDR1 GTSNPN, CDR2 SVGIG (reference sequence). As concerns this clone: Antigen: not known.

Study-wide results and limits: In all likelihood, a cluster of highly shared sequence variants was a sequencing artifact. A later analysis revealed that TCR association rates differed between HLA loci, peaking at DRB1 and bottoming out at HLA-C.

The gene calls are TRBV30 and TRBJ1-2; D is unresolved. The sequence was collected from a young man in good health and CMV-seronegative. The specimen was PBMCs. CDR3 sequence reads: CAWSRDNNIGYTF. The CDR3 DNA follows: TGTGCCTGGAGTCGCGACAATAACATAGGCTACACCTTC.